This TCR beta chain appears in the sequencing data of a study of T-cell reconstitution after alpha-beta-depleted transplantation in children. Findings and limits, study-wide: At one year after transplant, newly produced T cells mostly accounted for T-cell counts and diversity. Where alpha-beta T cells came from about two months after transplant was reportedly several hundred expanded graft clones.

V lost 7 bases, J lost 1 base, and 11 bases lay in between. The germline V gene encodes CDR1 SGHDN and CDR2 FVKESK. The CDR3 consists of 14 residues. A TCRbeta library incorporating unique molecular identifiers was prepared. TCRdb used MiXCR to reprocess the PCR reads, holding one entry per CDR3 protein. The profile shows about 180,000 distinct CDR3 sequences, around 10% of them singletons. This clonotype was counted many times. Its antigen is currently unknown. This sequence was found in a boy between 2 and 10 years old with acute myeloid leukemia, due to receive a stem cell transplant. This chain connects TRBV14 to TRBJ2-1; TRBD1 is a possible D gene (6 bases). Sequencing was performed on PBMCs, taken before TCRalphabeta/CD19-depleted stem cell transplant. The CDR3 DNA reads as TGTGCCAGCAATGGAAGGGGGTCCTACAATGAGCAGTTCTTC. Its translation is CASNGRGSYNEQFF.